These 5 T cell receptor beta chains originate from one sample sequenced in a study of siplizumab effects on memory and regulatory T cells. Some clones are missing from TCRdb's copy, which holds only in-frame ones; the method was immunoSEQ multiplex PCR. The data contain 75,000 to 100,000 clones, about 94% of them singletons. The specimen sequenced was non-Treg CD4+ T cells sorted from blood. These TCRs come from a human donor in good health.

Regarding this clone: The identical CDR3 is also encoded by other nucleotide sequences in the sample. The chain combines TRBV9 with TRBJ2-7, with D maybe TRBD2 (5 bases). Trimming stripped 0 bases from V and 1 base from J, with 8 bases between. Germline CDR1 is SGDLS and CDR2 is YYNGEE. This CDR3 has 14 residues. The CDR3 DNA reads as TGTGCCAGCAGCGTAGGAGGGCAGTCCTACGAGCAGTACTTC. Protein: CASSVGGQSYEQYF. The complete variable domain, with remaining parts taken from reference TRBV9 and TRBJ2-7, reads DSGVTQTPKHLITATGQRVTLRCSPRSGDLSVYWYQQSLDQGLQFLIQYYNGEERAKGNILERFSAQQFPDLHSELNLSSLELGDSALYFCASSVGGQSYEQYFGPGTRLTVT.

The rearrangement links TRBV7-9 to TRBJ2-3; D perhaps matches TRBD2 (5 bases). Germline loops: CDR1 SEHNR, CDR2 FQNEAQ (reference sequence). CDR3 length equals 16 residues. The V and J ends lost 5 bases and 0 bases respectively, with 15 bases between them. The CDR3 DNA reads as TGTGCCAGCAGCCCCGATCTAGCAGACAGCACAGATACGCAGTATTTT. Amino acid sequence: CASSPDLADSTDTQYF.

The chain's CDR3 is CAWSVGKGNQPQHF. For the CDR3, the DNA is TGTGCCTGGAGTGTAGGTAAGGGCAATCAGCCCCAGCATTTT. The V call is TRBV30, the J call TRBJ1-5; D unresolved. Germline-derived CDR1 and CDR2 are GTSNPN and SVGIG (reference sequence). This CDR3 contains 14 residues. V lost 0 bases and J lost 2, with 8 bases in between.

This rearrangement joins TRBV14 to TRBJ2-2, with 11 positions matching TRBD2. J gave up 2 bases and V 8 bases, and 7 bases lay outside the gene matches. This CDR3 comprises 16 residues. Per the germline V gene, CDR1 is SGHDN and CDR2 is FVKESK. Here the CDR3 reads CASSRTSGLNTGELFF. The CDR3 DNA sequence: TGTGCCAGCTCCAGGACTAGCGGGCTTAACACCGGGGAGCTGTTTTTT. Complete variable domain (other parts from reference TRBV14 and TRBJ2-2): EAGVTQFPSHSVIEKGQTVTLRCDPISGHDNLYWYRRVMGKEIKFLLHFVKESKQDESGMPNNRFLAERTGGTYSTLKVQPAELEDSGVYFCASSRTSGLNTGELFFGEGSRLTVL.

The CDR3 DNA follows: TGCGCCAGCAGCTTGATCACACTCGGGGAGACCCAGTACTTC. It is translated as CASSLITLGETQYF. J is TRBJ2-5 and V is TRBV5-1; D ambiguous. Trimming cost V 1 base and J 5 bases, with 12 bases left between them. The germline V gene has CDR1 SGHRS and CDR2 YFSETQ. The CDR3 has 14 residues.